This entry lists 31 T cell receptor beta chains sequenced from one sample in a study of blood T cell repertoires in COVID-19. Profiling relied on immunoSEQ multiplex PCR, and the TCRdb table lists in-frame clones only, not all of them. The sample holds about 44,000 clones, around 87% seen once. Sequencing was done on a sample of peripheral blood. The origin of the receptors is a woman older than 75 in a cohort sampled during active or convalescent COVID-19.

This chain links TRBV10-3 with TRBJ2-3, with D tentatively TRBD2 (7 bases). The CDR3 sequence is 16 residues long. Deletions cut 7 bases from V and 0 bases from J, with 17 bases between. The germline V gene has CDR1 ENHRY and CDR2 SYGVKD. The CDR3 spells CAIKDGGRLSTDTQYF. The CDR3, as DNA: TGTGCCATCAAAGACGGGGGGCGGCTTAGCACAGATACGCAGTATTTT.

The J gene is TRBJ1-1, the V gene TRBV7-9, with D unclear. Germline V gene data show CDR1 as SEHNR and CDR2 as FQNEAQ (reference sequence). The CDR3 covers 13 residues. V was clipped by 1 base and J by 12 bases, with 15 bases between them. CDR3 region: CASSLVQVSWTFF. The DNA of the CDR3 is TGTGCCAGCAGCTTAGTTCAGGTTTCGTGGACTTTCTTT.

V is TRBV5-1 and J is TRBJ2-3, with D unresolved. This CDR3 comprises 12 residues. V was shortened by 7 bases and J by 5 bases, with 11 bases between the two germline ends. Germline V gives CDR1 SGHRS, CDR2 YFSETQ. The CDR3 spells CASRWRGDTQYF. As DNA, the CDR3 is TGCGCCAGCCGGTGGCGAGGAGATACGCAGTATTTT. The full variable domain, rest sourced from reference TRBV5-1 and TRBJ2-3, is KAGVTQTPRYLIKTRGQQVTLSCSPISGHRSVSWYQQTPGQGLQFLFEYFSETQRNKGNFPGRFSGRQFSNSRSEMNVSTLELGDSALYLCASRWRGDTQYFGPGTRLTVL.

This chain uses TRBV30 with TRBJ1-2; D is ambiguous. Deletions cut 2 bases from V and 4 bases from J, with 11 bases between. The germline V gene encodes CDR1 GTSNPN and CDR2 SVGIG (reference sequence). This CDR3 is built from 13 residues. The CDR3 DNA sequence: TGTGCCTGGAGTATCCCAGAGGGCTATGGCTACACCTTC. Residues: CAWSIPEGYGYTF.

This chain connects TRBV5-1 to TRBJ2-3; D unclear. This CDR3 region has 14 residues. Trimming took off 0 bases at V and 2 bases at J, with 7 bases between the two ends. Germline V lookup: CDR1 SGHRS, CDR2 YFSETQ. The DNA of the CDR3 is TGCGCCAGCAGCTTGGGGCAGGACACAGATACGCAGTATTTT. Translating it yields CASSLGQDTDTQYF.

V is TRBV11-3 and J is TRBJ2-3; D ambiguous. V lost 9 bases, J lost 4 bases, and 14 bases lay in between. Germline CDR1 SGHNT, CDR2 YENEEA. The CDR3 runs to 13 residues. CDR3 in amino acids: CASEQRSSDTQYF. In DNA form, the CDR3 reads TGTGCCAGTGAGCAGAGGTCCTCAGATACGCAGTATTTT.

The chain uses TRBV21-1 and TRBJ2-5; TRBD2, as called in the table, went unchecked against the DNA. TRBV21-1 is deemed a pseudogene. The CDR3 totals 18 residues. CDR3 DNA sequence: TGTGCCAGCAGCAAAGCGAGGACTAGCGGGCCTCCGGGAGAGACCCAGTACTTC. It translates to CASSKARTSGPPGETQYF.

This chain links TRBV5-1 with TRBJ2-1, with 8 bases that match TRBD2. V shed 0 bases and J 2 bases; nucleotides not matched to a gene: 7. The CDR3 spans 17 residues. Germline assignment: CDR1 SGHRS and CDR2 YFSETQ. CDR3 nucleotide sequence: TGCGCCAGCAGCTTGGCCGCTAGCGGGCTTACCTACAATGAGCAGTTCTTC. Translated, it gives CASSLAASGLTYNEQFF.

This chain uses TRBV10-2 with TRBJ2-5; no definite D call. Germline V CDR1 and CDR2: WSHSY, SAAADI. The CDR3 consists of 12 residues. Trimming took 3 bases from V and 2 from J, leaving 4 bases between them. The CDR3 DNA reads as TGCGCCAGCAGTGAACTTCAAGAGACCCAGTACTTC. It translates to CASSELQETQYF.

The chain combines TRBV6-6 with TRBJ1-1; D call uncertain. In germline, CDR1 is MNHNY, CDR2 SVGAGI (reference sequence). CDR3 size: 12 residues. Trimming removed 5 bases from V and 4 bases from J, with 8 bases in between. Written as DNA, the CDR3 is TGTGCCAGCAGTGGCCCGGGCACTGAAGCTTTCTTT. As protein: CASSGPGTEAFF.

This chain joins TRBV4-1 and TRBJ1-1; D is perhaps TRBD1 (5 bases). There are 16 residues in the CDR3. With 0 bases removed from V and 1 base from J, the gap between germline ends came to 12 bases. CDR1 is MGHRA and CDR2 is YSYEKL in the germline V gene. CDR3 DNA: TGCGCCAGCAGCCAAGATCACGGGGGTAGGAACACTGAAGCTTTCTTT. It yields the protein CASSQDHGGRNTEAFF.

The rearrangement links TRBV5-1 to TRBJ1-6; 11 bases are a match to TRBD1. The CDR3 is made up of 16 amino acids. V lost 0 bases to trimming and J lost 6 bases; unmatched junction nucleotides: 2. Germline V CDR1 and CDR2: SGHRS, YFSETQ. CDR3 sequence reads: CASSLGGTGGNSPLHF. The CDR3 nucleotides are TGCGCCAGCAGCTTGGGGGGGACAGGGGGTAATTCACCCCTCCACTTT.

The chain recombines TRBV5-6 with TRBJ1-5; TRBD1 agrees at 10 bases. V lost 4 bases and J lost 6; bases outside the gene matches: 7. The CDR3 is 15 amino acids. Germline CDR1 reads SGHDT; CDR2 reads YYEEEE. DNA for the CDR3: TGTGCCAGCAGCGCTGACAGGGGGCTAAGTCAGCCCCAGCATTTT. Protein product: CASSADRGLSQPQHF.

The gene calls are TRBV10-3 and TRBJ1-1; 9 nucleotides align to TRBD1. Germline trimming cut 3 bases from V and 3 bases from J; bases unmatched to any gene: 2. CDR3 size: 14 residues. CDR1 and CDR2 (germline): ENHRY, SYGVKD. The CDR3 sequence is CAISEGQGYTEAFF. The CDR3, as DNA: TGTGCCATCAGTGAAGGACAGGGGTACACTGAAGCTTTCTTT.

This clone was observed once. The chain links TRBV7-2 to TRBJ2-5; TRBD2 aligns across 7 bases. The CDR3 consists of 14 residues. The trim removed 2 bases at V and 7 bases at J, leaving 7 bases unmatched. Germline V gene lookup returns CDR1 SGHTA and CDR2 FQGNSA. CDR3 residues: CASSLKWAGVTQYF. The CDR3 coding sequence is TGTGCCAGCAGCTTAAAGTGGGCGGGGGTGACCCAGTACTTC.

The CDR3 coding sequence is TGTGCCATCAGCGGACAAGCCTACAATGAGCAGTTCTTC. The encoded protein is CAISGQAYNEQFF. V usage is TRBV10-3 and J usage is TRBJ2-1, with a possible D match to TRBD1 (5 bases). The V gene lost 6 bases and the J gene lost 2 bases, with 8 bases spanning the gap. Germline CDR1 is ENHRY and CDR2 is SYGVKD. The length of the CDR3 is 13 residues.

This clone showed up just a few times. The V and J genes are TRBV7-6 and TRBJ2-7; TRBD1 matches at 7 bases. The V segment lost 4 bases and the J segment 2 bases; nucleotides outside the gene matches: 8. This CDR3 has 15 amino acids. Germline assignment: CDR1 SGHVS and CDR2 FNYEAQ. Here the CDR3 DNA reads TGTGCCAGCAGCTACGGGGACAGTTATACCTACGAGCAGTACTTC. The encoded protein is CASSYGDSYTYEQYF.

The genes are TRBV7-2 and TRBJ1-2; TRBD1 aligns across 9 bases. Trimming took 3 bases from V and 2 from J; bases not matched to a gene: 10. This CDR3 has 17 residues. Germline V lookup: CDR1 SGHTA, CDR2 FQGNSA. The CDR3 nucleotides read TGTGCCAGCAGCTTTCGAGGGACAGGGTTTCAGAACTATGGCTACACCTTC. Residues: CASSFRGTGFQNYGYTF.

The chain uses TRBV5-1 and TRBJ2-4; D gene unclear. Germline CDR1 is SGHRS and CDR2 is YFSETQ. V shed 0 bases and J shed 1 base, with 5 bases lying between them. This CDR3 is built from 14 residues. DNA of the CDR3: TGCGCCAGCAGCTTGGATCCGGCCAAAAACATTCAGTACTTC. It yields the protein CASSLDPAKNIQYF.

The genes are TRBV4-1 and TRBJ1-5; tentative D call: TRBD1 (6 bases). The CDR3 extends over 19 amino acids. V lost 3 bases to trimming and J lost 0 bases, with 21 bases between them. Germline CDR1 and CDR2: MGHRA and YSYEKL. CDR3 DNA: TGCGCCAGCAGCCAGCACCGGGACACGGGTGGAGGTAGCAATCAGCCCCAGCATTTT. As protein: CASSQHRDTGGGSNQPQHF.

This clone was seen once. This chain connects TRBV24-1 to TRBJ1-2; 10 bases line up with TRBD1. Germline values: CDR1 KGHDR, CDR2 SFDVKD. The ends lost 3 bases at V and 3 bases at J; junction bases unmatched: 3. The CDR3 covers 15 residues. CDR3 DNA sequence: TGTGCCACCAGTGATCCGGGACAGGGGTACTATGGCTACACCTTC. Its translation is CATSDPGQGYYGYTF.

This chain links TRBV27 with TRBJ2-7; 7 bases agree with TRBD1. CDR1 is MNHEY, CDR2 SMNVEV, per germline (reference sequence). V was clipped by 4 bases and J by 6 bases; unmatched bases: 12. The CDR3 contains 15 residues. The CDR3 loop is CASSSREQGLFEQYF. The CDR3 DNA reads TGTGCCAGCAGTTCCCGGGAACAGGGGCTCTTCGAGCAGTACTTC.

The rearrangement uses TRBV12-3 or TRBV12-4 and TRBJ1-1; a weak D match, TRBD1 (6 bases). CDR3 length: 11 residues. V was shortened by 3 bases and J by 10 bases, with 9 bases between the two germline ends. As DNA, the CDR3 is TGTGCCAGCAGTTTGCGGGGGCGAGCTTTCTTT. This encodes CASSLRGRAFF.

V gene TRBV19 combines with J gene TRBJ2-7; TRBD1 is a possible D gene (6 bases). The germline V gene has CDR1 LNHDA and CDR2 SQIVND (reference sequence). The CDR3 is made up of 13 amino acids. The V end lost 8 bases, the J end lost 2 bases, and 13 bases lay between the germline ends. Here the CDR3 DNA reads TGTGCCAGTTCCGGGACACCGACCTACGAGCAGTACTTC. Amino acids: CASSGTPTYEQYF.

This chain connects TRBV19 to TRBJ1-1, with 9 bases that match TRBD1. Unmatched junction bases numbered 5, after V lost 6 bases and J lost 0 bases. Germline assignment: CDR1 LNHDA and CDR2 SQIVND (reference sequence). CDR3 size: 15 residues. The CDR3 DNA is TGTGCCAGTAGGGACAGGGGAAGAGTGAACACTGAAGCTTTCTTT. As protein: CASRDRGRVNTEAFF.

J is TRBJ2-2 and V is TRBV9; 12 nucleotides agree with TRBD2. Germline V gene sequence: CDR1 SGDLS, CDR2 YYNGEE. The CDR3 length is 16 residues. V trimming: 7 bases; J trimming: 7 bases; junction bases outside the gene matches: 11. The CDR3 loop is CASSSATSGRSGELFF. CDR3 nucleotide sequence: TGTGCCAGCTCCAGCGCAACTAGCGGGAGGAGCGGGGAGCTGTTTTTT. The full variable domain, in which reference TRBV9 and TRBJ2-2 provide the parts outside the CDR3, is DSGVTQTPKHLITATGQRVTLRCSPRSGDLSVYWYQQSLDQGLQFLIQYYNGEERAKGNILERFSAQQFPDLHSELNLSSLELGDSALYFCASSSATSGRSGELFFGEGSRLTVL.

The V and J genes are TRBV5-1 and TRBJ2-1, with 8 bases fitting TRBD2. From germline, CDR1 is SGHRS and CDR2 YFSETQ. The CDR3 has 16 residues. The ends lost 0 bases at V and 8 bases at J; junction bases unmatched: 10. CDR3 coding DNA: TGCGCCAGCAGCTTGGTTGGGACTAGTTTTTTCGATGAGCAGTTCTTC. The encoded protein is CASSLVGTSFFDEQFF.

This clone was counted once. V gene TRBV7-2 combines with J gene TRBJ2-5; the D gene is possibly TRBD1 (5 bases). The CDR3 spans 14 residues. V was pared by 2 bases and J by 5 bases, with 12 bases between. The germline V gene encodes CDR1 SGHTA and CDR2 FQGNSA. CDR3 nucleotide sequence: TGTGCCAGCAGCTTACAGGGATTCGGGGAGACCCAGTACTTC. It yields the protein CASSLQGFGETQYF.

The genes are TRBV6-6 and TRBJ2-7; 8 nucleotides align to TRBD1. V shed 8 bases, J shed 4 bases, and the junction held 13 bases outside the gene matches. The CDR3 is 15 amino acids. CDR1 MNHNY and CDR2 SVGAGI come from the germline V gene (reference sequence). The CDR3, as DNA: TGTGCCAGCCGGACAGGGCAGGGAGGAACTTACGAGCAGTACTTC. Translated, it gives CASRTGQGGTYEQYF.

V and J are TRBV5-4 and TRBJ2-2, with 8 bases that match TRBD2. Trimming removed 1 base from V and 5 bases from J; junction bases left unmatched: 10. The CDR3 extends over 17 amino acids. Germline loops: CDR1 SGHNT, CDR2 YYREEE (reference sequence). DNA for the CDR3: TGTGCCAGCAGCTTGTTACGGAGCGGGAGCGAAACCGGGGAGCTGTTTTTT. It encodes CASSLLRSGSETGELFF.

This chain joins TRBV7-3 and TRBJ1-1, with D possibly being TRBD1 (5 bases). Germline V lookup: CDR1 SGHTA, CDR2 FQGTGA. V gave up 5 bases and J gave up 6 bases, with 16 bases separating them. The CDR3 has 14 amino acids. The DNA of the CDR3 is TGTGCCAGCAGCCGAACAGGTTTGGCGGCTGAAGCTTTCTTT. Protein product: CASSRTGLAAEAFF.